This TCR beta chain appears in the sequencing data of a study of cytomegalovirus exposure and HLA in healthy donors. Study-level results: A few chains linked to CMV were shown in vitro to be specific for CMV antigens. Cytomegalovirus association was assigned to 170 or so TCR beta chains. Association of 15,000 to 20,000 TCR beta sequences with HLA alleles was found at 0.05 false discovery rate in a later analysis.

Comments on this clone: Its antigen is as yet unknown.

The study ran its PCR with 60 Vbeta and 13 Jbeta primers. The assay was immunoSEQ multiplex PCR, and TCRdb's table has in-frame clones only and misses some. Here the sample spans about 180,000 clones, less than 80% being singletons. Germline assignment: CDR1 LNHNV and CDR2 YYDKDF (reference sequence). The CDR3 runs to 19 residues. The chain couples TRBV15 to TRBJ2-5; 9 bases are a match to TRBD1. Matching the DNA end better, TRBJ2-7 makes the J call doubtful. The TCR was taken from a man between 18 and 29 years old in good health and CMV-seronegative. What was sequenced was PBMCs. This CDR3 reads CATSSGVLADWDRVHEQYF. CDR3 DNA: TGTGCCACCAGCAGTGGCGTACTGGCGGATTGGGACAGGGTCCACGAGCAGTACTTC.